Each of the 9 T cell receptor beta chains below was sequenced from the same sample in a study of immune evolution from preneoplasia to lung adenocarcinoma. Libraries were prepared by immunoSEQ multiplex PCR; TCRdb keeps only in-frame clonotypes and omits some of them. The table lists roughly 6,300 clones, about 79% of them singletons. The sample consisted of FFPE minimally invasive lung adenocarcinoma tissue. These receptors all come from a person aged 55-85 years with lung adenocarcinoma.

The chain has TRBV9 and TRBJ2-2; 8 bases agree with TRBD2. The V and J ends lost 4 bases and 0 bases, in that order; junction bases with no gene match: 2. CDR3 length: 15 residues. From germline, CDR1 is SGDLS and CDR2 YYNGEE. CDR3 in DNA: TGTGCCAGCAGCAGTAGCGGGACGAACACCGGGGAGCTGTTTTTT. Protein sequence: CASSSSGTNTGELFF.

The J gene is TRBJ2-5, the V gene TRBV10-2; D is unclear. The germline V gene has CDR1 WSHSY and CDR2 SAAADI. The CDR3 covers 11 residues. The germline V and J ends were trimmed by 6 bases and 1 base, with 3 bases remaining between them. The CDR3 DNA follows: TGCGCCAGCAGCGCCCAAGAGACCCAGTACTTC. The encoded protein is CASSAQETQYF.

This chain links TRBV28 with TRBJ2-5, with 8 nucleotides matching TRBD2. CDR3 length: 15 amino acids. CDR1 and CDR2 (germline): MDHEN, SYDVKM. After removal of 0 bases from V and 10 bases from J, the junction contained 10 bases not matched to a gene. The CDR3 loop reads CASSLWGLGLEYQYF. As DNA, the CDR3 is TGTGCCAGCAGTTTATGGGGACTAGGGTTAGAGTACCAGTACTTC.

The chain couples TRBV5-4 to TRBJ2-1; 8 nucleotides align to TRBD2. With 0 bases clipped from V and 3 bases from J, the junction kept 5 bases outside the gene matches. CDR1 is SGHNT, CDR2 YYREEE, per germline (reference sequence). The CDR3 runs to 16 residues. This chain's CDR3 is CASSLGGLVGYNEQFF. As DNA, the CDR3 is TGTGCCAGCAGCTTGGGGGGACTAGTGGGCTACAATGAGCAGTTCTTC.

A few counts support this clone. This chain uses TRBV5-1 with TRBJ2-7; maybe TRBD2 (5 bases). Germline V gene sequence: CDR1 SGHRS, CDR2 YFSETQ. The CDR3 totals 15 residues. V was cut by 4 bases and J by 1 base, with 15 bases left in between. The CDR3 reads CASSLDQRPSYEQYF. Here the CDR3 DNA reads TGCGCCAGCAGCCTCGATCAGCGGCCGTCCTACGAGCAGTACTTC.

The chain is built from TRBV6-5 and TRBJ1-5, with 8 bases that match TRBD1. Losses at the gene ends were 5 bases for V and 5 bases for J; bases not matched to a gene: 8. Germline V CDR1 and CDR2: MNHEY, SVGAGI. This CDR3 comprises 15 residues. The DNA of the CDR3 is TGTGCCAGCAGTCATTCGACAGGGGAGGATCAGCCCCAGCATTTT. Residues: CASSHSTGEDQPQHF.

This clone has a handful of counts. The genes are TRBV11-2 and TRBJ1-1; no clear D gene. Germline values: CDR1 SGHAT, CDR2 FQNNGV. The V end was cut by 5 bases, the J end by 0 bases, with 7 bases between. The CDR3 sequence is 13 residues long. The CDR3 sequence is CASSPDMNTEAFF. CDR3 coding DNA: TGTGCCAGCAGCCCAGATATGAACACTGAAGCTTTCTTT.

The chain links TRBV6-1 to TRBJ2-5; TRBD2 matches at 13 bases. Germline CDR1 reads MNHNS; CDR2 reads SASEGT. The junction had 1 base not matched to a gene; V was cut back by 6 bases and J by 3 bases. The CDR3 is 14 residues long. CDR3 region: CASSGLAGEETQYF. For the CDR3, the DNA is TGTGCCAGCAGCGGACTAGCGGGAGAAGAGACCCAGTACTTC.

This sequence joins TRBV12-5 and TRBJ2-7; a possible D gene is TRBD1 (7 bases). Deletions cut 4 bases from V and 5 bases from J, with 24 bases between. Germline V gene lookup returns CDR1 LGHNT and CDR2 FRNRAP. The CDR3 consists of 17 residues. The CDR3 DNA follows: TGTGCTAGTGGTTGGTGGCCATACAGGGGAACGGGAGACGAGCAGTACTTC. It codes for CASGWWPYRGTGDEQYF.